This entry lists 31 T cell receptor beta chains sequenced from one sample in a study. TCRdb fed the RT-PCR reads into MiXCR, producing one record per CDR3 protein. Here the sample spans fewer than 800,000 distinct CDR3 sequences, 14% being singletons. Input material: memory CD4+ T cells from blood. The receptors were gathered from a female donor in good health, serving as a healthy control.

Many counts were recorded for this clonotype. The rearrangement links TRBV29-1 to TRBJ2-3, with 14 bases that match TRBD2. Unmatched junction bases numbered 3, after V lost 6 bases and J lost 4 bases. The CDR3 is made up of 14 amino acids. Germline V gene lookup returns CDR1 SQVTM and CDR2 ANQGSEA. Here the CDR3 reads CSVGTSGSSDTQYF. In DNA form, the CDR3 reads TGCAGCGTCGGGACTAGCGGGAGTTCAGATACGCAGTATTTT.

This clonotype was observed a few times. The J gene is TRBJ2-7, the V gene TRBV5-6; D is uncertain. Trimming shortened V by 4 bases and J by 0 bases, and 17 bases separated the two germline ends. CDR3 length: 16 residues. The germline CDR1 and CDR2 sequences are SGHDT and YYEEEE. The chain's CDR3 is CASSRGVVWGSYEQYF. The CDR3 bases are TGTGCCAGCAGCCGTGGTGTAGTGTGGGGCTCCTACGAGCAGTACTTC.

This clonotype appeared a few times. V and J are TRBV7-6 and TRBJ2-4; 10 bases agree with TRBD2. The germline V gene has CDR1 SGHVS and CDR2 FNYEAQ. The trim removed 3 bases at V and 2 bases at J, leaving 13 bases unmatched. This CDR3 has 19 residues. The CDR3 reads CASSFDPGLARGSKNIQYF. Here the CDR3 DNA reads TGTGCCAGCAGCTTCGACCCGGGACTAGCGCGAGGTTCCAAAAACATTCAGTACTTC. The full variable domain, its missing parts supplied by reference TRBV7-6 and TRBJ2-4, is GAGVSQSPRYKVTKRGQDVALRCDPISGHVSLYWYRQALGQGPEFLTYFNYEAQQDKSGLPNDRFSAERPEGSISTLTIQRTEQRDSAMYRCASSFDPGLARGSKNIQYFGAGTRLSVL.

About this clonotype: Possible read error: a much larger clone is one base away. The V gene is TRBV5-1, the J gene TRBJ2-1, with TRBD1 identical over 8 bases. Germline assignment: CDR1 SGHRS and CDR2 YFSETQ. The CDR3 runs to 17 residues. The J segment lost 0 bases and the V segment lost 4 bases, leaving 9 bases of the junction unmatched. The CDR3 DNA reads as TGCGCCAGCAGCCCGGCGAGACAGGGGATCTCCTACAATGAGCAGTTCTTC. Translation gives CASSPARQGISYNEQFF.

The genes are TRBV28 and TRBJ2-7, with a weak D call TRBD1 (6 bases). Germline V gene sequence: CDR1 MDHEN, CDR2 SYDVKM. The CDR3 contains 17 residues. The V gene lost 6 bases and the J gene lost 6 bases, with 27 bases spanning the gap. The CDR3 nucleotides read TGTGCCAGCAGCCTACCTTCCATTTGGAACAGGGTGGGCGAGCAGTACTTC. Translation: CASSLPSIWNRVGEQYF.

In its sample, this clonotype was seen many times. The chain couples TRBV10-3 to TRBJ2-3; no reliable D call. Deletions cut 10 bases from V and 4 bases from J, with 18 bases between. Germline CDR1 ENHRY, CDR2 SYGVKD. CDR3 size: 14 residues. CDR3 DNA: TGTGCCACCTCCAGGACCCTAGAATCAGATACGCAGTATTTT. Translation: CATSRTLESDTQYF.

This clonotype was seen only a few times. The CDR3: CSASGVGSGGGLRGHEQYF. The CDR3 coding sequence is TGCAGTGCTAGCGGGGTAGGGTCCGGGGGAGGGCTAAGGGGACACGAGCAGTACTTC. The rearrangement links TRBV20-1 to TRBJ2-7; TRBD2 agrees at 7 bases. This CDR3 spans 19 amino acids. Germline V gene lookup returns CDR1 DFQATT and CDR2 SNEGSKA (reference sequence). V was pared by 3 bases and J by 5 bases, with 25 bases of the junction left unmatched.

This clonotype was detected many times. The chain has TRBV4-3 and TRBJ2-3, with D possibly called TRBD1 or TRBD2 (5 bases each). This CDR3 spans 14 amino acids. Trimming took 4 bases from V and 5 from J, leaving 13 bases between them. CDR1 and CDR2 (germline): LGHNA, YSLEER. As DNA, the CDR3 is TGCGCCAGCAGCCCTGGGGGTTTTGGAGATACGCAGTATTTT. As protein: CASSPGGFGDTQYF.

Comments on this clonotype: Sequence at one end of the junction differs from germline and may be a read error. The chain couples TRBV6-2 or TRBV6-3 to TRBJ2-2; D assignment may be TRBD1 or TRBD2 (6 bases each). This CDR3 has 14 amino acids. The germline gives CDR1 MNHEY, CDR2 SVGEGT. DNA of the CDR3: TGTGCCAGCAGTTTCAGGGGAGGAACCGGGGAGCCGTTTTTT. Protein: CASSFRGGTGEPFF.

This clonotype was observed at least ten times. This chain links TRBV20-1 with TRBJ1-5; D ambiguous. Germline V gene lookup returns CDR1 DFQATT and CDR2 SNEGSKA (reference sequence). This CDR3 contains 12 residues. V lost 3 bases and J 5 bases, leaving 8 bases between the germline ends. CDR3 residues: CSASGSDQPQHF. The CDR3 region has the DNA TGCAGTGCTAGCGGTTCGGATCAGCCCCAGCATTTT.

At least ten counts were recorded for this clonotype. The J gene is TRBJ2-1, the V gene TRBV20-1; 7 bases agree with TRBD2. The junction had 9 bases not matched to a gene; V was cut back by 6 bases and J by 7 bases. The CDR3 runs 13 residues. The germline CDR1 and CDR2 sequences are DFQATT and SNEGSKA (reference sequence). In DNA form, the CDR3 reads TGCAGTGCGTCAGGACTAGGGGAGAATGAGCAGTTCTTC. It is translated as CSASGLGENEQFF.

This clonotype was recorded many times. This chain links TRBV4-2 with TRBJ2-2; TRBD1 aligns across 9 bases. Germline CDR1 and CDR2: LGHNA and YNFKEQ. CDR3 size: 16 residues. V gave up 2 bases and J gave up 5 bases; unmatched junction bases: 6. The CDR3, as DNA: TGTGCCAGCAGCCAATTGACAGGGGGTGGAACCGGGGAGCTGTTTTTT. It is translated as CASSQLTGGGTGELFF.

This clonotype was seen only a few times. The V gene is TRBV9, the J gene TRBJ1-1; D unresolved. The length of the CDR3 is 14 residues. CDR1 is SGDLS, CDR2 YYNGEE, per germline. The V and J ends lost 0 bases and 1 base respectively, with 7 bases between them. This chain's CDR3 is CASSVGTQNTEAFF. CDR3 in DNA: TGTGCCAGCAGCGTAGGGACCCAGAACACTGAAGCTTTCTTT.

The sample holds a few counts of this clonotype. The chain couples TRBV12-3 or TRBV12-4 to TRBJ1-2; D remains unclear. Trimming took off 4 bases at V and 6 bases at J, with 6 bases between the two ends. This CDR3 region has 11 residues. The CDR3 DNA follows: TGTGCCAGCAGTTCCGGTGATGGCTACACCTTC. Translating gives CASSSGDGYTF.

In this sample, this clonotype turned up many times. The V call is TRBV9, the J call TRBJ2-7; D is perhaps TRBD1 or TRBD2 (5 bases each). V was cut by 4 bases and J by 5 bases, with 19 bases left in between. The CDR3 runs to 15 residues. Germline CDR1 reads SGDLS; CDR2 reads YYNGEE. The CDR3 here is CASSRYGGFRDEQYF. CDR3 in DNA: TGTGCCAGCAGCCGTTATGGGGGATTCAGGGACGAGCAGTACTTC.

This clonotype appeared a few times. The V call is TRBV10-2, the J call TRBJ2-7; D gene ambiguous. Trimming pared 0 bases from V and 2 bases from J, leaving 5 bases between. The CDR3 is 13 amino acids. From germline, CDR1 is WSHSY and CDR2 SAAADI. This CDR3 reads CASSESRTYEQYF. CDR3 DNA: TGCGCCAGCAGTGAGTCCAGAACCTACGAGCAGTACTTC.

This clonotype appeared a few times. The chain recombines TRBV3-1 with TRBJ2-2; D is perhaps TRBD2 (5 bases). Germline values: CDR1 LGHDT, CDR2 YNNKEL (reference sequence). With 5 bases removed from V and 1 base from J, the gap between germline ends came to 11 bases. CDR3 length: 15 amino acids. The CDR3 region has the DNA TGTGCCAGCAGCAGGATGGCGGGGAACACCGGGGAGCTGTTTTTT. It is translated as CASSRMAGNTGELFF.

This clonotype was seen repeatedly, ten times or more. The rearrangement links TRBV7-8 to TRBJ2-2; 14 nucleotides align to TRBD2. CDR3 length equals 17 residues. With V trimmed by 1 base and J by 7 bases, 5 bases remained unmatched. Germline CDR1 SGHVS, CDR2 FQNEAQ. CDR3 nucleotide sequence: TGTGCCAGCAGCTTAGAGGGACTAGCGGGAGCGGGCGGGGAGCTGTTTTTT. It encodes CASSLEGLAGAGGELFF.

The chain has TRBV10-3 and TRBJ1-1; a weak D match, TRBD1 (6 bases). The V gene's germline CDR1 is ENHRY and CDR2 SYGVKD. CDR3 length: 14 residues. The V gene lost 4 bases and the J gene lost 3 bases, with 12 bases spanning the gap. CDR3 sequence: CAISGGALDTEAFF. The DNA of the CDR3 is TGTGCCATCAGTGGGGGGGCGCTGGACACTGAAGCTTTCTTT.

This rearrangement joins TRBV7-2 to TRBJ1-4; maybe TRBD1 (5 bases). Germline V lookup: CDR1 SGHTA, CDR2 FQGNSA. Trimming shortened V by 3 bases and J by 4 bases, and 9 bases separated the two germline ends. CDR3 length: 14 residues. The CDR3 here is CASSFWGSNEKLFF. CDR3 in DNA: TGTGCCAGCAGCTTCTGGGGGAGTAATGAAAAACTGTTTTTT. Full variable domain (rest looked up from reference TRBV7-2 and TRBJ1-4): GAGVSQSPSNKVTEKGKDVELRCDPISGHTALYWYRQSLGQGLEFLIYFQGNSAPDKSGLPSDRFSAERTGGSVSTLTIQRTQQEDSAVYLCASSFWGSNEKLFFGSGTQLSVL.

This sequence joins TRBV20-1 and TRBJ1-5; weak D call: TRBD1 (6 bases). The CDR3 loop spans 11 amino acids. V shed 6 bases and J shed 4 bases, with 7 bases lying between them. Germline V gives CDR1 DFQATT, CDR2 SNEGSKA (reference sequence). As DNA, the CDR3 is TGCAGTGCCCAGGGGAATCAGCCCCAGCATTTT. Residues: CSAQGNQPQHF.

The chain recombines TRBV27 with TRBJ2-7, with 7 bases identical to TRBD2. The CDR3 is 15 residues long. With V trimmed by 11 bases and J by 2 bases, 15 bases remained unmatched. CDR1 and CDR2 from the germline V gene are MNHEY and SMNVEV (reference sequence). The chain's CDR3 is CAAGALAAIPYEQYF. CDR3 coding DNA: TGTGCCGCGGGAGCGTTAGCAGCTATACCCTACGAGCAGTACTTC.

This chain uses TRBV7-9 with TRBJ1-1; 7 bases align to TRBD1. CDR1 is SEHNR and CDR2 is FQNEAQ in the germline V gene (reference sequence). CDR3 length: 13 amino acids. The V and J ends lost 4 bases and 11 bases, in that order; junction bases with no gene match: 10. CDR3 region: CASSSSLTGLAFF. The CDR3 DNA reads as TGTGCCAGCAGCTCGAGCTTGACAGGGTTGGCTTTCTTT.

This clonotype was observed a few times. The chain uses TRBV11-2 and TRBJ1-1; D is unresolved. CDR1 and CDR2 (germline): SGHAT, FQNNGV. Trimming cost V 4 bases and J 3 bases, with 12 bases left between them. The CDR3 consists of 14 residues. The CDR3 is CASSWGNMDTEAFF. Written as DNA, the CDR3 is TGTGCCAGCAGCTGGGGTAATATGGACACTGAAGCTTTCTTT.

This clonotype was observed many times. CDR3 bases: TGCAGCGTGGACAGTCGTAGTGGCTATGGCTACACCTTC. Translating it yields CSVDSRSGYGYTF. This chain joins TRBV29-1 and TRBJ1-2; tentatively, D is TRBD1 (6 bases). The germline CDR1 and CDR2 sequences are SQVTM and ANQGSEA. V was clipped by 6 bases and J by 4 bases, with 15 bases between them. The CDR3 is 13 amino acids.

This clonotype was observed a few times. The chain has TRBV24-1 and TRBJ2-1; D is perhaps TRBD2 (6 bases). The CDR3 totals 17 residues. The germline CDR1 and CDR2 sequences are KGHDR and SFDVKD. V lost 2 bases, J lost 1 base, and 14 bases lay in between. CDR3 nucleotide sequence: TGTGCCACCAGTGATTCCGATGGAGGGGTATCCTACAATGAGCAGTTCTTC. Translated, it gives CATSDSDGGVSYNEQFF.

This clonotype occurred a few times. J is TRBJ1-2 and V is TRBV30; 8 nucleotides match TRBD1. Unmatched junction bases numbered 12, after V lost 3 bases and J lost 3 bases. The CDR3 spans 16 residues. In germline, CDR1 is GTSNPN, CDR2 SVGIG (reference sequence). CDR3 nucleotide sequence: TGTGCCTGGAGGAGAGGACAGGGACGAGCTTACTATGGCTACACCTTC. Translation: CAWRRGQGRAYYGYTF. The full variable domain, rest sourced from reference TRBV30 and TRBJ1-2, is SQTIHQWPATLVQPVGSPLSLECTVEGTSNPNLYWYRQAAGRGLQLLFYSVGIGQISSEVPQNLSASRPQDRQFILSSKKLLLSDSGFYLCAWRRGQGRAYYGYTFGSGTRLTVV.

This clonotype was recorded a few times. This chain links TRBV4-3 with TRBJ2-6; D is uncertain. Germline V gene lookup returns CDR1 LGHNA and CDR2 YSLEER. The CDR3 spans 17 residues. V was clipped by 4 bases and J by 0 bases, with 13 bases between them. CDR3 sequence (DNA): TGCGCCAGCAGCCCAAACCGGATCGGCTCTGGGGCCAACGTCCTGACTTTC. Its protein product is CASSPNRIGSGANVLTF.

The chain joins TRBV3-1 to TRBJ2-7; D is unresolved. V lost 4 bases, J lost 3 bases, and 10 bases lay in between. From germline, CDR1 is LGHDT and CDR2 YNNKEL (reference sequence). The CDR3 extends over 13 amino acids. The CDR3 loop reads CASSPPAVYEQYF. Written as DNA, the CDR3 is TGTGCCAGCAGCCCCCCCGCCGTCTACGAGCAGTACTTC.

This clonotype was found many times. The chain links TRBV30 to TRBJ2-3, with D hard to call. Germline V gene sequence: CDR1 GTSNPN, CDR2 SVGIG (reference sequence). CDR3 length: 14 residues. The V and J ends lost 0 bases and 6 bases respectively, with 13 bases between them. The CDR3 spells CAWSVNRRSDTQYF. CDR3 nucleotide sequence: TGTGCCTGGAGTGTAAATAGGCGATCGGATACGCAGTATTTT.

This clonotype occurred a few times. The rearrangement links TRBV10-3 to TRBJ2-5, with 10 bases lining up with TRBD1. CDR1 and CDR2 from the germline V gene are ENHRY and SYGVKD. The CDR3 consists of 15 residues. The V segment lost 3 bases and the J segment 4 bases; nucleotides outside the gene matches: 5. The CDR3 is CAISDSGTGVETQYF. The CDR3 region has the DNA TGTGCCATCAGTGATTCCGGGACAGGGGTAGAGACCCAGTACTTC.